The TCR beta chain under discussion was sequenced for a study of monozygotic twins with inflammatory bowel disease. Investigators made cDNA in eight separate reactions per sample. Incorporation of UMIs carrying a 6-nucleotide sample barcode was performed by template switching. TCRdb reprocessed the 5' RACE reads and stores each CDR3 protein as one record, lacking DNA. The table counts 400,000 or so distinct CDR3 sequences; about 2.3% lies in the top ten. This CDR3 is built from 15 residues. Skipping T cell sorting, the study isolated total RNA directly from whole blood. Sequencing input: blood. This sequence joins TRBV12-3 or TRBV12-4 and TRBJ2-1; absent DNA, TCRdb's TRBD1 call cannot be checked. This sequence was found in a human donor with ulcerative colitis or Crohn's disease, or a healthy co-twin of an affected twin (not recorded which). This CDR3 reads CASKSGTKTNNEQFF.